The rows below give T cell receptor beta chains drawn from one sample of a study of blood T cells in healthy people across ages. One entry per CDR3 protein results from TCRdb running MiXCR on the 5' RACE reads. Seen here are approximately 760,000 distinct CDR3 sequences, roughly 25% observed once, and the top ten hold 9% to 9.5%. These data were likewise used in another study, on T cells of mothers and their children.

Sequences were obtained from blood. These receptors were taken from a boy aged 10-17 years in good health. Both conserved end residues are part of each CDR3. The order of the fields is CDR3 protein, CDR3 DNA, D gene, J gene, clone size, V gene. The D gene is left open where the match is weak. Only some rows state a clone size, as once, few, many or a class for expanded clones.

CDR3 protein: CASSSVVGAYNEQFF; CDR3 DNA: TGTGCCAGCAGCTCGGTAGTAGGGGCCTACAATGAGCAGTTCTTC; D gene: -; J gene: TRBJ2-1; clone size: few; V gene: TRBV7-2
CDR3 protein: CASRRQGPQLIIQYF; CDR3 DNA: TGTGCCAGCAGGAGACAGGGGCCACAATTGATCATTCAGTACTTC; D gene: TRBD1; J gene: TRBJ2-4; clone size: few; V gene: TRBV27
CDR3 protein: CASSSRDRSNTEAFF; CDR3 DNA: TGCGCCAGCAGCTCCCGGGACAGATCAAACACTGAAGCTTTCTTT; D gene: TRBD1; J gene: TRBJ1-1; clone size: -; V gene: TRBV4-1
CDR3 protein: CASSQGTSGHTDTQYF; CDR3 DNA: TGCGCCAGCAGCCAAGGGACTAGCGGACACACAGATACGCAGTATTTT; D gene: TRBD2; J gene: TRBJ2-3; clone size: -; V gene: TRBV4-1
CDR3 protein: CASSYTGPGELFF; CDR3 DNA: TGTGCCAGCAGTTACACCGGCCCCGGGGAGCTGTTTTTT; D gene: -; J gene: TRBJ2-2; clone size: -; V gene: TRBV6-5
CDR3 protein: CASSLTSGDRRQFF; CDR3 DNA: TGTGCCAGCAGCTTGACTAGCGGGGACAGAAGGCAGTTCTTC; D gene: TRBD2; J gene: TRBJ2-1; clone size: -; V gene: TRBV11-2
CDR3 protein: CASSLVPSTEGSPLHF; CDR3 DNA: TGTGCCAGCAGCTTAGTACCTTCCACAGAAGGTTCACCCCTCCACTTT; D gene: -; J gene: TRBJ1-6; clone size: few; V gene: TRBV7-2
CDR3 protein: CASSGGRELGYEQYF; CDR3 DNA: TGTGCCAGCAGCGGAGGACGGGAACTTGGCTACGAGCAGTACTTC; D gene: -; J gene: TRBJ2-7; clone size: few; V gene: TRBV7-9
CDR3 protein: CASSSPGTVNTEAFF; CDR3 DNA: TGTGCCAGCAGCTCCCCAGGGACGGTAAACACTGAAGCTTTCTTT; D gene: -; J gene: TRBJ1-1; clone size: -; V gene: TRBV11-2
CDR3 protein: CSAQGISYEQYF; CDR3 DNA: TGCAGTGCCCAGGGCATTTCCTACGAGCAGTACTTC; D gene: -; J gene: TRBJ2-7; clone size: few; V gene: TRBV20-1
CDR3 protein: CASSVDLRDSLYF; CDR3 DNA: TGTGCCAGCAGCGTAGATCTGCGCGACAGTCTCTATTTT; D gene: -; J gene: TRBJ1-3; clone size: -; V gene: TRBV9
CDR3 protein: CSARTLTLAGGIYNEQFF; CDR3 DNA: TGCAGTGCGAGGACCCTTACCCTAGCGGGAGGCATCTACAATGAGCAGTTCTTC; D gene: TRBD2; J gene: TRBJ2-1; clone size: -; V gene: TRBV20-1
CDR3 protein: CASSQEGLEGYYGNTIYF; CDR3 DNA: TGTGCCAGCAGCCAAGAAGGGTTGGAGGGCTATTATGGAAACACCATATATTTT; D gene: -; J gene: TRBJ1-3; clone size: few; V gene: TRBV14
CDR3 protein: CAISESIIASSYNEQFF; CDR3 DNA: TGTGCCATCAGTGAGTCGATAATTGCGAGCTCCTACAATGAGCAGTTCTTC; D gene: -; J gene: TRBJ2-1; clone size: -; V gene: TRBV10-3
CDR3 protein: CSARVRTSGTSSYNEQFF; CDR3 DNA: TGCAGTGCTAGAGTTCGGACTAGCGGGACGAGCTCCTACAATGAGCAGTTCTTC; D gene: TRBD2; J gene: TRBJ2-1; clone size: few; V gene: TRBV20-1
CDR3 protein: CASSAPRGEQLDTQYF; CDR3 DNA: TGTGCCAGCAGCGCCCCGCGTGGGGAGCAGCTAGATACGCAGTATTTT; D gene: -; J gene: TRBJ2-3; clone size: -; V gene: TRBV9
CDR3 protein: CSARSQGSVREKLFF; CDR3 DNA: TGCAGTGCTAGATCTCAGGGCTCCGTCAGAGAAAAACTGTTTTTT; D gene: -; J gene: TRBJ1-4; clone size: -; V gene: TRBV20-1
CDR3 protein: CASSARGQGEETQYF; CDR3 DNA: TGTGCCAGCAGTGCCCGCGGGCAGGGGGAGGAGACCCAGTACTTC; D gene: TRBD1; J gene: TRBJ2-5; clone size: few; V gene: TRBV12-3/TRBV12-4
CDR3 protein: CSVEWSTGTSGSTAGELFF; CDR3 DNA: TGCAGCGTTGAATGGTCTACCGGGACTAGCGGGAGTACAGCCGGGGAGCTGTTTTTT; D gene: TRBD2; J gene: TRBJ2-2; clone size: -; V gene: TRBV29-1
CDR3 protein: CASRRLPRSYEQFF; CDR3 DNA: TGCGCCAGCAGACGGCTCCCTCGGAGCTATGAGCAGTTCTTC; D gene: -; J gene: TRBJ2-1; clone size: -; V gene: TRBV10-2
CDR3 protein: CASSGPSQETQYF; CDR3 DNA: TGTGCCAGCAGTGGGCCTAGCCAGGAGACCCAGTACTTC; D gene: -; J gene: TRBJ2-5; clone size: few; V gene: TRBV2
CDR3 protein: CASNQRLQETQYF; CDR3 DNA: TGTGCCAGCAACCAGCGGTTACAAGAGACCCAGTACTTC; D gene: -; J gene: TRBJ2-5; clone size: -; V gene: TRBV6-2/TRBV6-3
CDR3 protein: CASIRTPSESSYNEQFF; CDR3 DNA: TGTGCCAGCATCCGAACCCCTAGCGAGAGCTCCTACAATGAGCAGTTCTTC; D gene: -; J gene: TRBJ2-1; clone size: few; V gene: TRBV12-3/TRBV12-4
CDR3 protein: CASTFAETQYF; CDR3 DNA: TGTGCCAGTACCTTTGCCGAGACCCAGTACTTC; D gene: -; J gene: TRBJ2-5; clone size: -; V gene: TRBV19
CDR3 protein: CASSSGRGKETQYF; CDR3 DNA: TGTGCCAGCAGCTCAGGGAGAGGAAAAGAGACCCAGTACTTC; D gene: -; J gene: TRBJ2-5; clone size: -; V gene: TRBV28
CDR3 protein: CASMPPGANVLTF; CDR3 DNA: TGCGCCAGCATGCCCCCTGGGGCCAACGTCCTGACTTTC; D gene: -; J gene: TRBJ2-6; clone size: -; V gene: TRBV5-1
CDR3 protein: CASSPNGRNRYEQYF; CDR3 DNA: TGTGCCAGCAGCCCGAATGGGCGGAACCGCTACGAGCAGTACTTC; D gene: -; J gene: TRBJ2-7; clone size: -; V gene: TRBV27
CDR3 protein: CASSPEDWTERYNEQFF; CDR3 DNA: TGTGCCAGCAGCCCTGAAGATTGGACGGAGAGGTACAATGAGCAGTTCTTC; D gene: -; J gene: TRBJ2-1; clone size: few; V gene: TRBV9
CDR3 protein: CASSTLAGGTDTQYF; CDR3 DNA: TGTGCCAGCAGTACCCTAGCGGGGGGGACGGATACGCAGTATTTT; D gene: TRBD2; J gene: TRBJ2-3; clone size: -; V gene: TRBV2
CDR3 protein: CASSFVPGPQETQYF; CDR3 DNA: TGTGCCAGCAGTTTCGTTCCGGGACCGCAAGAGACCCAGTACTTC; D gene: -; J gene: TRBJ2-5; clone size: few; V gene: TRBV6-5
CDR3 protein: CASSSEGTAPWETQYF; CDR3 DNA: TGCGCCAGCAGCTCCGAGGGGACAGCGCCGTGGGAGACCCAGTACTTC; D gene: TRBD1; J gene: TRBJ2-5; clone size: -; V gene: TRBV5-1
CDR3 protein: CASSDQSGEQFF; CDR3 DNA: TGTGCCAGCAGTGATCAGTCCGGAGAGCAGTTCTTC; D gene: -; J gene: TRBJ2-1; clone size: few; V gene: TRBV2
CDR3 protein: CASSLGRGVGIDTQYF; CDR3 DNA: TGCGCCAGCAGCTTGGGCAGGGGAGTAGGTATAGATACGCAGTATTTT; D gene: -; J gene: TRBJ2-3; clone size: few; V gene: TRBV5-1
CDR3 protein: CASSLGDGAETQYF; CDR3 DNA: TGTGCCAGCAGCTTGGGGGATGGTGCAGAGACCCAGTACTTC; D gene: -; J gene: TRBJ2-5; clone size: -; V gene: TRBV7-9
CDR3 protein: CASSSTGAVYGYTF; CDR3 DNA: TGTGCCAGCAGCTCGACAGGGGCTGTATATGGCTACACCTTC; D gene: TRBD1; J gene: TRBJ1-2; clone size: few; V gene: TRBV7-9
CDR3 protein: CASRGGQGRGAKNIQYF; CDR3 DNA: TGTGCCAGCAGGGGGGGACAGGGAAGAGGAGCCAAAAACATTCAGTACTTC; D gene: TRBD1; J gene: TRBJ2-4; clone size: few; V gene: TRBV12-3/TRBV12-4